A selection of T cell receptor beta chains follows, all from one sample in a study of control samples from healthy donors and cancer patients. The protocol was immunoSEQ multiplex PCR, while the TCRdb copy is restricted to in-frame clones and leaves out a portion. This sample has approximately 170,000 clones, with 90% to 95% found just once. Input material: blood. The source of these receptors is a woman in her twenties or thirties in good health. Each CDR3 is given with its conserved first and last residue. A D gene is named only where the DNA matches it firmly. Size is omitted from some rows. Given values are once, few, many or a class for expanded clones.

d_gene,j_gene,abundance,v_gene,CDR3nt,CDR3aa
-,TRBJ2-3,-,TRBV12-3/TRBV12-4,TGTGCCAGCCTCCGCGACAGCACAGATACGCAGTATTTT,CASLRDSTDTQYF
-,TRBJ1-5,-,TRBV30,TGTGCCTGGAGTGTAGGGATATATAGCAATCAGCCCCAGCATTTT,CAWSVGIYSNQPQHF
-,TRBJ2-7,-,TRBV19,TGTGCCAGTAGTCCCCTTGGCCCGGGACTGTACGAGCAGTACTTC,CASSPLGPGLYEQYF
TRBD1,TRBJ2-1,once,TRBV7-9,TGTGCCAGCAGCATCTACAGGGGCAATGAGCAGTTCTTC,CASSIYRGNEQFF
-,TRBJ1-5,-,TRBV19,TGTGCCAGTAGTTTGCAGGGAGGCAATCAGCCCCAGCATTTT,CASSLQGGNQPQHF
-,TRBJ1-5,-,TRBV6-5,TGTGCCAGCAGTTACTATAAGAGCCAGCCCCAGCATTTT,CASSYYKSQPQHF
-,TRBJ1-5,-,TRBV2,TGTGCCAGCAAGGCAGGGATTAGCAATCAGCCCCAGCATTTT,CASKAGISNQPQHF
-,TRBJ2-5,-,TRBV12-3/TRBV12-4,TGTGCCAGCAGTTTTGGCCAGGGAGAGACCCAGTACTTC,CASSFGQGETQYF
TRBD2,TRBJ2-3,-,TRBV6-2/TRBV6-3,TGTGCCAGCAGTTACGGGGTTTCGACTAGCGGGAGGATAAGCACAGATACGCAGTATTTT,CASSYGVSTSGRISTDTQYF
-,TRBJ1-2,-,TRBV28,TGTGCCAGCAGTTTAGGGCAGGGAGGCTACACCTTC,CASSLGQGGYTF
-,TRBJ2-2,-,TRBV5-1,TGCGCCAGCAGCTGGGACGATCTCAACACCGGGGAGCTGTTTTTT,CASSWDDLNTGELFF
-,TRBJ2-7,-,TRBV4-1,TGCGCCAGCAGCCAAGACGGCCCTTCGTACGAGCAGTACTTC,CASSQDGPSYEQYF
-,TRBJ1-5,-,TRBV5-6,TGTGCCAGCAGCTTTGGGGCATACCAGCCCCAGCATTTT,CASSFGAYQPQHF
-,TRBJ1-1,once,TRBV7-9,TGTGCCAGCAGCCCCTGGAACGCTGAAGCTTTCTTT,CASSPWNAEAFF
-,TRBJ1-5,-,TRBV28,TGTGCCAGCAGCTCCTACGACAATCAGCCCCAGCATTTT,CASSSYDNQPQHF
-,TRBJ2-1,-,TRBV9,TGTGCCAGCAGCGTAGTGGGCTGGGGGGGCCCTTCCAATGAGCAGTTCTTC,CASSVVGWGGPSNEQFF
TRBD2,TRBJ2-3,-,TRBV28,TGTGCCAGCAGTTTCGGCGGGAGCCTAAATACGCAGTATTTT,CASSFGGSLNTQYF
-,TRBJ1-2,-,TRBV24-1,TGTGCCACCAGTGATAACAGGGACTATGGCTACACCTTC,CATSDNRDYGYTF
-,TRBJ1-4,-,TRBV4-1,TGCGCCAGCAGCAACCAGGGTGGAACTAATGAAAAACTGTTTTTT,CASSNQGGTNEKLFF
TRBD1,TRBJ2-2,-,TRBV15,TGTGCCACCAGCAGGAAGACCGGGACAGGGCCCGGGGAGCTGTTTTTT,CATSRKTGTGPGELFF
-,TRBJ1-5,-,TRBV6-5,TGTGCCGCAGGGTTCAATCAGCCCCAGCATTTT,CAAGFNQPQHF
TRBD2,TRBJ2-5,-,TRBV7-2,TGTGCCAGCAGCTCCCTCGGCGGGAGTGAGACCCAGTACTTC,CASSSLGGSETQYF
-,TRBJ1-2,once,TRBV4-1,TGCGCCAGCAGCTCTACGGGGCTCTATGGCTACACCTTC,CASSSTGLYGYTF
-,TRBJ2-2,-,TRBV15,TGTGCCATTTTACAGGAGAACACCGGGGAGCTGTTTTTT,CAILQENTGELFF
TRBD1,TRBJ2-2,-,TRBV7-9,TGTGCCAGCAGCCCCCGGACAGGGCGGACCGGGGAGCTGTTTTTT,CASSPRTGRTGELFF
-,TRBJ1-1,once,TRBV14,TGTGCCAGCAGCTATGCGCACTACGGTAGCACTGAAGCTTTCTTT,CASSYAHYGSTEAFF
TRBD1,TRBJ2-7,-,TRBV18,TGTGCCAGCTCACGGGACAGGGCCTACGAGCAGTACTTC,CASSRDRAYEQYF
-,TRBJ1-6,-,TRBV7-9,TGTGCCAGCAGCTTCCGTCCTCCTAATTCACCCCTCCACTTT,CASSFRPPNSPLHF
-,TRBJ2-7,once,TRBV5-6,TGTGCCAGCAGCCGGGACGACTACTACGAGCAGTACTTC,CASSRDDYYEQYF
-,TRBJ2-1,-,TRBV15,TGTGCCACCAGCAGAGACCAGGGGCATTACAATGAGCAGTTCTTC,CATSRDQGHYNEQFF
TRBD1,TRBJ1-4,-,TRBV29-1,TGCAGCGTTGGTACAGGGGTATTGAATGAAAAACTGTTTTTT,CSVGTGVLNEKLFF
-,TRBJ2-1,-,TRBV6-4,TGTGCCAGCAGTTCTACCCCTAGCTTTGAGCAGTTCTTC,CASSSTPSFEQFF
-,TRBJ2-7,-,TRBV29-1,TGCAGCGTTGTAAGGACTCAGAACTCCTACGAGCAGTACTTC,CSVVRTQNSYEQYF
TRBD2,TRBJ2-3,-,TRBV5-1,TGCGCCAGCAGCTTGGAGGCTAGCGGGATTAGCACAGATACGCAGTATTTT,CASSLEASGISTDTQYF
-,TRBJ2-1,-,TRBV2,TGTGCCAGCAGGGGGACCTTAGCGGGACAGTACTCCTACAATGAGCAGTTCTTC,CASRGTLAGQYSYNEQFF
-,TRBJ1-4,-,TRBV28,TGTGCCAGCACCTCCCGTCCCGGACAATCCGAAAAACTGTTTTTT,CASTSRPGQSEKLFF
-,TRBJ1-2,-,TRBV7-8,TGTGCCAGCAGCTTAGCGAGCCGGGGGCTGTCGAAAGGCTACACCTTC,CASSLASRGLSKGYTF
-,TRBJ2-7,once,TRBV2,TGTGCCAGCAGTGTAGGGCAGGGTGCTCCCTACGAGCAGTACTTC,CASSVGQGAPYEQYF
-,TRBJ2-2,-,TRBV6-5,TGTGCCAGCAGTTACGTGGGAGCCACCACCGGGGAGCTGTTTTTT,CASSYVGATTGELFF
TRBD1,TRBJ2-3,-,TRBV5-1,TGCGCCAGCAGCTCTGGCCAGGGGGCAACAGATACGCAGTATTTT,CASSSGQGATDTQYF
TRBD1,TRBJ1-1,-,TRBV5-6,TGTGCCAGCAGCTTCGGACAGGGGACTTCGAACACTGAAGCTTTCTTT,CASSFGQGTSNTEAFF
TRBD1,TRBJ1-2,-,TRBV5-5,TGTGCCAGCAGCTTGGAGGGACAGGGAAGCTATGGCTACACCTTC,CASSLEGQGSYGYTF
TRBD1,TRBJ1-2,-,TRBV10-3,TGTGCCATCAGTGAGTCGGGACAGGCGACCATAGGCTACACCTTC,CAISESGQATIGYTF
-,TRBJ2-6,-,TRBV10-3,TGTGCCATCAGTGAACAGGACGTTAGCTCTGGGGCCAACGTCCTGACTTTC,CAISEQDVSSGANVLTF
-,TRBJ2-3,-,TRBV3-1/TRBV3-2,TGTGCCAGCAGCCAAGATCGATATCCGGACCACCTAGTTTTT,CASSQDRYPDHLVF
-,TRBJ2-2,-,TRBV6-5,TGTGCCAGCAGCTGGACTCTGTACACCGGGGAGCTGTTTTTT,CASSWTLYTGELFF
-,TRBJ1-1,-,TRBV28,TGTGCCAGCAGATGGGGGTTCAACACTGAAGCTTTCTTT,CASRWGFNTEAFF
TRBD1,TRBJ1-5,-,TRBV28,TGTGCCAGCTCTGGGGGGACAGGGGGAAATCAGCCCCAGCATTTT,CASSGGTGGNQPQHF
TRBD1,TRBJ2-1,-,TRBV5-4,TGTGCCAGCAGCAGGGACAGGGTAGGGAATGAGCAGTTCTTC,CASSRDRVGNEQFF
TRBD2,TRBJ2-7,-,TRBV29-1,TGCAGCGTTGAAGAAGGAGAGTTGACTAGCGGGAGAGTAGGGCTCGAGCAGTACTTC,CSVEEGELTSGRVGLEQYF
-,TRBJ2-7,few,TRBV28,TGTGCCAGCAGTTTATGGCCCTACGAGCAGTACTTC,CASSLWPYEQYF
-,TRBJ2-3,once,TRBV6-6,TGTGCCAGCATGGGTAACGCGGCAGATACGCAGTATTTT,CASMGNAADTQYF
-,TRBJ2-7,-,TRBV18,TGTGCCAGCTCACCAAGGGAGAGCTACGAGCAGTACTTC,CASSPRESYEQYF
-,TRBJ1-5,-,TRBV7-2,TGTGCCAGCAACCCGGGGGGGGGCGGCCAGCCCCAGCATTTT,CASNPGGGGQPQHF
-,TRBJ1-6,-,TRBV28,TGTGCCAGCAGTACGGACGGCGCACGATCACCCCTCCACTTT,CASSTDGARSPLHF
-,TRBJ1-6,-,TRBV11-3,TGTGCCAGCAGCCTGACCAGGGATTCACCCCTCCACTTT,CASSLTRDSPLHF
-,TRBJ1-5,-,TRBV4-1,TGCGCCAGCAGCCACGGACGGTATAGCAATCAGCCCCAGCATTTT,CASSHGRYSNQPQHF